This T cell receptor (beta chain) was documented in a study of blood T cells in healthy people across ages. Study as a whole: When template switching was applied, about one barcoded beta molecule was captured per two T cells. Overall study results and limits: Whereas aged donors had fewer naive CD4+ cells, long-lived donors had more of them and higher diversity. Naive T cell percentage by flow cytometry tracked strongly with beta diversity.

Primers used in a second PCR of roughly 6 to 12 cycles were a sample-barcoded 5' primer and a J-beta primer mix. Each TCR beta cDNA got a 12-nucleotide random molecular identifier. One entry per CDR3 protein results from TCRdb running MiXCR on the 5' RACE reads. The sample records about 830,000 distinct CDR3 sequences, 55% to 75% being singletons. This clonotype came up a few times. What it recognizes is unknown. Germline values: CDR1 LGHNA, CDR2 YNFKEQ. The CDR3 runs 13 residues. The sequencing sample was made of blood. The sequence derives from a man aged 30 to 39 in good health. The V call is TRBV4-2, the J call TRBJ2-7; D unclear. Matching the DNA end better, TRBJ2-5 makes the J call doubtful. The DNA for the CDR3 is TGTGCCAGCAGCCAAGAGAGCTATGAGACCCAGTACTTC. It specifies CASSQESYETQYF.